This T cell receptor beta chain came from a study of T cells after somatic rescue of genetic block. Germline V gene data show CDR1 as KGHSH and CDR2 as LQKENI. The CDR3 loop spans 14 amino acids. Trimming removed 6 bases from V and 6 bases from J, with 14 bases in between. TCRdb keeps only in-frame clones here, not all; method: immunoSEQ multiplex PCR. Here the sample spans 14,000 to 15,000 clones, over 60% being singletons. This clone is labeled medium-sized. This clonotype was sampled from a man aged 18 to 35. Sequencing used peripheral blood mononuclear cells (PBMCs). The chain has TRBV18 and TRBJ1-4, with D possibly TRBD1 on 5 matching bases. The CDR3 region has the DNA TGTGCCAGCTCTCCCGGGGCGATAGATGAAAAACTGTTTTTT. Amino acid sequence: CASSPGAIDEKLFF.